This is a list of T cell receptor beta chains from one sample in a study of graft-versus-host responses after intestinal transplantation. Measured with immunoSEQ multiplex PCR; TCRdb has only the in-frame clones, and not every one. Of approximately 110,000 clones listed, roughly 93% are singletons. Their antigen targets remain unknown. This specimen was unstimulated CD8+ T cells sorted from spleen or lymph node cells, taken before transplant. Receptor source: a human donor who was the organ donor for an intestinal transplant. The CDR3 runs from the conserved cysteine through the conserved F or W. A D gene is named only where the DNA matches it firmly. Clone size is not always given. Where it is, it says once, few, many or a class for expanded clones.

DNA | CDR3 | size | V | D | J
TGTGCCAGTAGTATATGGGACGGATCCTACGAGCAGTACTTC | CASSIWDGSYEQYF | NA | TRBV19 | NA | TRBJ2-7
TGTGCCAGCAAGATGACAGGGAGTAGCCAGCCCCAGCATTTT | CASKMTGSSQPQHF | NA | TRBV19 | TRBD1 | TRBJ1-5
TGTGCCTGGAGGGACGGACGGTTGAACACTGAAGCTTTCTTT | CAWRDGRLNTEAFF | NA | TRBV30 | NA | TRBJ1-1
TGTGCCAGCAGCGTAGGGAGGGAGCCCTACAATGAGCAGTTCTTC | CASSVGREPYNEQFF | once | TRBV9 | NA | TRBJ2-1
TGTGCCAGCAGCTTGGGACTGCTCAACACTGAAGCTTTCTTT | CASSLGLLNTEAFF | NA | TRBV5-6 | NA | TRBJ1-1
TGTGCCAGCAGCCCCCTGGGTAGCGGGCAAGAGACCCAGTACTTC | CASSPLGSGQETQYF | NA | TRBV7-8 | TRBD2 | TRBJ2-5
TGCGCCAGCAGCCAAGAACCCACAAGGTGGAATTCACCCCTCCACTTT | CASSQEPTRWNSPLHF | NA | TRBV4-1 | NA | TRBJ1-6
TGTGCCAGCAGCGCCGTCCGACAGGGGTCGGGTGGCTACACCTTC | CASSAVRQGSGGYTF | NA | TRBV5-4 | TRBD1 | TRBJ1-2
TGCGCCAGCAGCTCCGCCCAAGGGACCCAGTACTTC | CASSSAQGTQYF | NA | TRBV4-1 | NA | TRBJ2-5
TGCGCCAGCAGTTGGGGTAGCGGAGAAGATACGCAGTATTTT | CASSWGSGEDTQYF | NA | TRBV5-1 | NA | TRBJ2-3
TGTGCCAGCAGCTTAATGGAGATCCGTGGGACCCAGTACTTC | CASSLMEIRGTQYF | once | TRBV7-9 | NA | TRBJ2-5
TGTGCCAGCAGCGCTATGCCGGGACTAGCGGGAGATGAGCAGCTCTTC | CASSAMPGLAGDEQLF | NA | TRBV27 | TRBD2 | TRBJ2-1
TGCGCCAGCAGCCTGGGACTAGCCTCCTACGAGCAGTACTTC | CASSLGLASYEQYF | NA | TRBV4-3 | TRBD2 | TRBJ2-7
TGTGCCAGCAGCGAAGATGGTAGTAGCGGGAGCAGTGAGCAGTTCTTC | CASSEDGSSGSSEQFF | once | TRBV4-2 | TRBD2 | TRBJ2-1
TGTGCCAGCAGCTTGAGGGCAGGGAACGAGCAGTACTTC | CASSLRAGNEQYF | NA | TRBV5-6 | NA | TRBJ2-7
TGTGCCAGCAGACCCTTCCCGGACGTTTTTTTCTTC | CASRPFPDVFFF | NA | TRBV13 | NA | TRBJ2-1
TGTGCCACCAAACGACAGGCCAACACCGGGGAGCTGTTTTTT | CATKRQANTGELFF | NA | TRBV7-9 | NA | TRBJ2-2
TGTGCCAGCAGTTACGGAGGGACCGAGCAGTACTTC | CASSYGGTEQYF | NA | TRBV6-6 | NA | TRBJ2-7
TGTGCCAGTAGTACCCGAGCGGGAGCGTTTGTGGATGAGCAGTTCTTC | CASSTRAGAFVDEQFF | NA | TRBV19 | TRBD2 | TRBJ2-1
TGCGCCAGCAGTGAAGGACTAGCGGGAGCGAACACCGGGGAGCTGTTTTTT | CASSEGLAGANTGELFF | NA | TRBV5-1 | TRBD2 | TRBJ2-2
TGTGCCAGCAGTTACGTTCTATTGAGGGCTTTCTTT | CASSYVLLRAFF | NA | TRBV6-6 | NA | TRBJ1-1
TGCGCCAGCAGCTTGGAGGGGACAGGGAGCACAGATACGCAGTATTTT | CASSLEGTGSTDTQYF | NA | TRBV5-1 | TRBD1 | TRBJ2-3
TGTGCCAGCAGTCGTAACGGCAGGGTAGGGGACCTCTTTCTTAGCAATCAGCCCCAGCATTTT | CASSRNGRVGDLFLSNQPQHF | NA | TRBV9 | NA | TRBJ1-5
TGTGCCAGCAGCCCAAATGCCATGACGAACACTGAAGCTTTCTTT | CASSPNAMTNTEAFF | NA | TRBV16 | NA | TRBJ1-1
TGTGCCAGCAGTTTGCGGGGGGGAAACACCATATATTTT | CASSLRGGNTIYF | NA | TRBV28 | NA | TRBJ1-3